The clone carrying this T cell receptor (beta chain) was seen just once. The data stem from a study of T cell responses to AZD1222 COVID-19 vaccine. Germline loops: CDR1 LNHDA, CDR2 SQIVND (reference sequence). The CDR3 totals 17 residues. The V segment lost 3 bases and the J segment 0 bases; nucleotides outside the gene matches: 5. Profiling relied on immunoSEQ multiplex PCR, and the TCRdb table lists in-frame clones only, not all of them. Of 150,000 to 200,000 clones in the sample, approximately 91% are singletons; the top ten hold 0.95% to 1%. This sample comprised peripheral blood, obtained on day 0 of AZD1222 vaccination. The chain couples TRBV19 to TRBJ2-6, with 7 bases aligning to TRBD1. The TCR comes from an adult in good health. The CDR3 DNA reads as TGTGCCAGTAGTATTACAGGGGCCCACTCTGGGGCCAACGTCCTGACTTTC. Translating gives CASSITGAHSGANVLTF.